A single sample gave rise to the 13 T cell receptor beta chains below, sequenced in a study of sequential checkpoint blockade in melanoma. Libraries were prepared by immunoSEQ multiplex PCR; TCRdb keeps only in-frame clonotypes and omits some of them. The table records about 11,000 clones, around 75% of them present only once. The treatment denotes: randomized to nivolumab then ipilimumab (arm A) or the reverse (arm B). The input for sequencing was CD8+ T cells sorted from blood (inferred from file names), taken from a patient given nivolumab and ipilimumab in sequence. Receptors were obtained from a human donor with melanoma.

In its sample, this clone was seen once. The chain links TRBV4-1 to TRBJ1-5, with D perhaps TRBD1 (5 bases). Germline V lookup: CDR1 MGHRA, CDR2 YSYEKL. Between the trimmed V and J ends, which lost 0 bases and 5 bases, there was a span of 14 bases. The CDR3 sequence is 16 residues long. DNA of the CDR3: TGCGCCAGCAGCCAAGAGAGCCGGTCAGGGTATCAGCCCCAGCATTTT. This encodes CASSQESRSGYQPQHF.

In DNA, the CDR3 is TGTGCCAGCAGCTCCCCCGAGGATTATGGCTACACCTTC. It encodes CASSSPEDYGYTF. The gene calls are TRBV5-6 and TRBJ1-2; D gene ambiguous. Germline V lookup: CDR1 SGHDT, CDR2 YYEEEE. This CDR3 is built from 13 residues. The germline V and J ends were trimmed by 3 bases and 5 bases, with 11 bases remaining between them.

This chain joins TRBV19 and TRBJ2-3; 11 bases match TRBD2. Germline lookup yields CDR1 LNHDA and CDR2 SQIVND (reference sequence). The junction had 9 bases not matched to a gene; V was cut back by 6 bases and J by 4 bases. CDR3 size: 16 residues. The CDR3, as DNA: TGTGCCAGTAGACCTCCCCTAGCGGGAGGAGCAGATACGCAGTATTTT. Translated, it gives CASRPPLAGGADTQYF.

The rearrangement uses TRBV6-4 and TRBJ2-1, with 14 bases fitting TRBD2. Germline values: CDR1 MRHNA, CDR2 SNTAGT. The CDR3 is made up of 15 amino acids. Trimming cost V 6 bases and J 7 bases; bases outside gene matches: 5. The CDR3 here is CASRATSGGGNEQFF. DNA for the CDR3: TGTGCCAGCAGAGCGACTAGCGGGGGGGGAAATGAGCAGTTCTTC.

The chain links TRBV4-3 to TRBJ2-7; D ambiguous. The CDR3 loop spans 13 amino acids. Germline CDR1 LGHNA, CDR2 YSLEER. The germline V and J ends were trimmed by 2 bases and 7 bases, with 12 bases remaining between them. The CDR3 spells CASSQHSNSEQYF. The CDR3 bases are TGCGCCAGCAGCCAACACTCCAATTCGGAGCAGTACTTC.

This clone has more than one count but fewer than ten. The rearrangement joins TRBV7-9 to TRBJ1-3; TRBD1 aligns across 8 bases. Germline V CDR1 and CDR2: SEHNR, FQNEAQ (reference sequence). Trimming removed 5 bases from V and 4 bases from J; junction bases left unmatched: 10. The CDR3 contains 16 residues. CDR3 in amino acids: CASSPGGQASGNTIYF. In DNA, the CDR3 is TGTGCCAGCAGCCCTGGGGGACAGGCTTCAGGAAACACCATATATTTT.

The chain uses TRBV14 and TRBJ2-7, with no clear D. Germline CDR1 SGHDN, CDR2 FVKESK. CDR3 length: 14 residues. Trimming stripped 1 base from V and 0 bases from J, with 7 bases between. CDR3 region: CASSQGMASYEQYF. The CDR3 DNA follows: TGTGCCAGCAGCCAAGGAATGGCCTCCTACGAGCAGTACTTC.

The rearrangement uses TRBV28 and TRBJ2-1; 10 bases agree with TRBD1. The germline CDR1 and CDR2 sequences are MDHEN and SYDVKM. This CDR3 has 17 amino acids. V shed 3 bases, J shed 8 bases, and the junction held 13 bases outside the gene matches. The CDR3 region is CASSFPGTGEAFDEQFF. As DNA, the CDR3 is TGTGCCAGCAGTTTCCCTGGGACAGGGGAGGCCTTCGATGAGCAGTTCTTC.

The chain joins TRBV30 to TRBJ1-5, with unresolved D. Germline V gene lookup returns CDR1 GTSNPN and CDR2 SVGIG (reference sequence). V gave up 0 bases and J gave up 4 bases, with 13 bases separating them. The CDR3 consists of 15 residues. The CDR3 DNA is TGTGCCTGGAGTGTGAGGAAGGTGAAAAATCAGCCCCAGCATTTT. It codes for CAWSVRKVKNQPQHF.

The J gene is TRBJ1-1, the V gene TRBV6-4; D might be TRBD1 (5 bases). Germline assignment: CDR1 MRHNA and CDR2 SNTAGT. V was shortened by 2 bases and J by 6 bases, with 10 bases between the two germline ends. The CDR3 runs to 13 residues. The CDR3: CASSDGGVAEAFF. DNA of the CDR3: TGTGCCAGCAGTGACGGGGGGGTAGCTGAAGCTTTCTTT.

V is TRBV9 and J is TRBJ2-3; 11 bases align to TRBD2. The CDR3 sequence is 16 residues long. With V trimmed by 0 bases and J by 3 bases, 3 bases remained unmatched. CDR1 SGDLS and CDR2 YYNGEE come from the germline V gene. The CDR3 nucleotides read TGTGCCAGCAGCGTAGCTAGCGGGGGGCCAACAGATACGCAGTATTTT. Translating it yields CASSVASGGPTDTQYF.

The chain joins TRBV9 to TRBJ2-3, with 13 positions matching TRBD2. The germline V gene has CDR1 SGDLS and CDR2 YYNGEE. CDR3 length: 17 residues. V lost 4 bases to trimming and J lost 3 bases; unmatched junction nucleotides: 8. The CDR3 sequence: CASSLARLAGGTDTQYF. The DNA for the CDR3 is TGTGCCAGCAGCTTAGCCCGACTAGCGGGGGGAACAGATACGCAGTATTTT.

The chain uses TRBV5-8 and TRBJ1-5; no reliable D call. CDR1 is SGHTS, CDR2 YDEGEE, per germline. This CDR3 comprises 15 residues. The ends were cut back, 0 bases at V and 5 bases at J, with 12 bases in the middle. The CDR3 coding sequence is TGTGCCAGCAGCTTGGGGCAGACTAGTTATCAGCCCCAGCATTTT. Protein product: CASSLGQTSYQPQHF.